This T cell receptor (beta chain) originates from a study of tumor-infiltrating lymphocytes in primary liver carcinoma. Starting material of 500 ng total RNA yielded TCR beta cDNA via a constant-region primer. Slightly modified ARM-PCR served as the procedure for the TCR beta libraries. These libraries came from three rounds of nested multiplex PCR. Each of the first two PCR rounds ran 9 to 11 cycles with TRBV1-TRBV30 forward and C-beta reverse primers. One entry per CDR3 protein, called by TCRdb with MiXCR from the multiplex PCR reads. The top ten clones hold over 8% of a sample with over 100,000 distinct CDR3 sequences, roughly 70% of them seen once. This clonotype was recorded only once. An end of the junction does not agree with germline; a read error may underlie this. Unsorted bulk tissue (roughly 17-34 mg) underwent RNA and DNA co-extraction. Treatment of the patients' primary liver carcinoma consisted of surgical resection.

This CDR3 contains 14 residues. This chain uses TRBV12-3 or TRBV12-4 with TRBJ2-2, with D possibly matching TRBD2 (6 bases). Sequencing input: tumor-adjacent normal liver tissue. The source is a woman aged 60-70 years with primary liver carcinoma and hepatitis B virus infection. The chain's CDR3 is CASTPTGNTGEPFF. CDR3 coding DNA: TGTGCCAGCACCCCAACGGGTAACACGGGGGAGCCGTTTTTT.